The rows below give T cell receptor beta chains drawn from one sample of a study of T cell responses to AZD1222 COVID-19 vaccine. TCRdb's table, derived via immunoSEQ multiplex PCR, lists solely in-frame clones and lacks some. The sample holds over 100,000 clones, about nine tenths seen once. The source material was peripheral blood, sampled on day 0 of AZD1222 vaccination. These receptors all come from an adult in good health. Each CDR3 is given with its conserved first and last residue. The order of the fields is clone size, V gene, D gene, J gene, CDR3 protein, CDR3 DNA. A D gene is named only where the DNA matches it firmly. Not all rows give a size; the values are once, few, many and, for expanded clones, a class.

>.|TRBV10-3|TRBD1|TRBJ1-5
CAISGGTGENQPQHF
TGTGCCATCAGTGGAGGGACAGGGGAAAATCAGCCCCAGCATTTT
>.|TRBV5-8|.|TRBJ2-5
CASSLEVKRETQYF
TGTGCCAGCAGCTTGGAGGTCAAACGGGAGACCCAGTACTTC
>.|TRBV19|.|TRBJ2-1
CASSARRNEQFF
TGTGCCAGTAGTGCCCGTAGGAATGAGCAGTTCTTC
>.|TRBV4-1|.|TRBJ1-1
CASSQMRGTEAFF
TGCGCCAGCAGCCAAATGCGGGGCACTGAAGCTTTCTTT
>.|TRBV7-7|.|TRBJ2-7
CASIHFEGTEYEQYF
TGTGCTAGCATCCATTTTGAGGGGACTGAGTACGAGCAGTACTTC
>.|TRBV19|.|TRBJ2-1
CASTIHPDNNEQFF
TGTGCCAGTACCATCCATCCGGATAACAATGAGCAGTTCTTC
>.|TRBV9|TRBD2|TRBJ2-3
CASNRGGQDTQYF
TGTGCCAGCAATCGGGGGGGCCAAGATACGCAGTATTTT
>.|TRBV19|.|TRBJ1-6
CASTDPGRGGISPLHF
TGTGCCAGTACCGACCCAGGCAGGGGAGGAATTTCACCCCTCCACTTT
>.|TRBV18|.|TRBJ2-5
CASSPRQGQETQYF
TGTGCCAGCTCACCACGGCAGGGACAAGAGACCCAGTACTTC
>.|TRBV9|.|TRBJ1-1
CASSVVTIGAGPEAFF
TGTGCCAGCAGCGTAGTTACTATAGGGGCAGGGCCTGAAGCTTTCTTT
>.|TRBV27|.|TRBJ1-2
CASSFGMGSSLEGYTF
TGTGCCAGCAGTTTTGGGATGGGTTCCTCCCTTGAAGGCTACACCTTC
>.|TRBV4-1|TRBD1|TRBJ2-7
CASSQAGTGGLDEQYF
TGCGCCAGCAGCCAAGCCGGGACAGGGGGCTTGGACGAGCAGTACTTC
>.|TRBV9|.|TRBJ2-7
CASSVGLTATYEQYF
TGTGCCAGCAGCGTAGGTCTGACAGCTACCTACGAGCAGTACTTC
>.|TRBV24-1|.|TRBJ2-5
CATSDPRTPGETQYF
TGTGCCACCAGTGATCCCCGGACACCCGGAGAGACCCAGTACTTC
>.|TRBV28|.|TRBJ1-1
CASRVAGTPKPEAFF
TGTGCCAGCAGAGTCGCCGGGACACCAAAACCTGAAGCTTTCTTT
>once|TRBV7-8|TRBD1|TRBJ1-3
CASSADRAKGLNTIYF
TGTGCCAGCAGCGCGGACAGGGCAAAAGGGTTGAACACCATATATTTT
>.|TRBV6-1|.|TRBJ2-2
CASSGLGQRNTGELFF
TGTGCCAGCAGTGGGTTGGGGCAGAGGAACACCGGGGAGCTGTTTTTT
>.|TRBV6-6|.|TRBJ1-2
CASSLANLNQGYTF
TGTGCCAGCAGTTTGGCAAATCTTAACCAGGGCTACACCTTC
>few|TRBV6-6|TRBD1|TRBJ1-6
CASTPGNRGAGALHF
TGTGCCAGCACCCCCGGGAACAGGGGGGCTGGGGCCCTCCACTTT